This T cell receptor (beta chain) was profiled in a study of T cell responses to AZD1222 COVID-19 vaccine. This table comes from immunoSEQ multiplex PCR, and its TCRdb copy is limited to in-frame clones, with some not included. Of some 94,000 clones listed, more than 80% are singletons. Findings and limits, study-wide: In a largely white British group with more females than males, clonal diversity was possibly underestimated. Nearly half of spike-specific TCRs reportedly target unmutated variant regions.

The germline V gene encodes CDR1 SGHRS and CDR2 YFSETQ. The V end was cut by 2 bases, the J end by 0 bases, with 9 bases between. The CDR3 is 15 amino acids. A word on this clone: Its antigen is as yet unknown.

The rearrangement uses TRBV5-1 and TRBJ2-1; no clear D gene. The sequencing here drew on peripheral blood, taken on day 0 of AZD1222 vaccination. This clonotype was sampled from an adult in good health. The CDR3 DNA is TGCGCCAGCAGCTTCACTCCGAGCTCCTACAATGAGCAGTTCTTC. This encodes CASSFTPSSYNEQFF.